This TCR beta chain was observed in a study of cytomegalovirus exposure and HLA in healthy donors (dated by TCRdb to about 2017). At the level of the whole study: In an earlier analysis of 587 of the donors, 250 to 350 Gb of sequence data and 90 million to 120 million unique TCR beta sequences from 180 million or so T cells were reported. Roughly 300 gigabases of sequencing data and tens of millions of unique TCR sequences were included in an early release covering roughly 700 HLA-typed donors. Among the roughly 380 genotyped donors, around 79% belonged to the genetic ancestry cluster associated with self-reported Caucasian donors. The aim of the study was to test whether cataloging public T cell receptors could identify signatures of past pathogen exposure. The T cell repertoires of 666 subjects were profiled by immunosequencing and related to cytomegalovirus serostatus. A separate validation cohort of approximately 130 different subjects was used in addition to the 666-subject first cohort. High-throughput TCR immunosequencing, statistical association of individual TCRs with disease status, and machine learning were combined to predict cytomegalovirus infection status. To study patterns of TCR occurrence, a later analysis re-analyzed previously published TCR beta repertoires from 500 to 850 donors and added high-resolution HLA genotyping. The later analysis used no new phenotypic data to find candidate immune exposures, relying instead on TCR beta sequences and their occurrence across donors. To decide whether each TCR beta V gene segment behaved as functional or pseudogenic, an earlier analysis of fewer than 750 of the donors relied on high-throughput TCR beta sequencing. Alongside the repertoire data, information on donor age, sex, ethnicity and CMV serostatus was compiled. A later genetic analysis used genome-wide SNP genotypes for about 60% of the roughly 700 donors, treating that subset as a discovery cohort. All discovery cohort repertoires had been generated on a single sequencing platform. Class I and class II HLA loci were covered by the typing at four-digit resolution. Typing coverage differed by locus: A, B, C, DRB1 and DQB1 were typed in roughly 620-640 donors, DQA1 in approximately 520, DPA1 in roughly 590, and DPB1 in around 490. Five DR-DQ haplotypes were treated as single units for association and clustering because of strong linkage in the cohort. On average, around 230,000 unique TCR beta nucleotide sequences were sequenced per donor among some 430 genotyped donors of the cohort, with 15% to 20% of those sequences being non-productive.

From the cysteine up to the phenylalanine, the CDR3 has a length of 17 residues. The DNA shown is the 51-base CDR3, in frame from base 1. CDR1 and CDR2 are drawn from the germline V gene: MNHNS, SASEGT. Unmatched junction bases come to 11, with V trimmed by 2 bases and J by 4 bases. The cohort consisted of 670 or so healthy bone marrow donors. At the time of sampling, every cohort member was nominally healthy, though immune exposures that went unrecorded were likely present. The donor tested CMV seropositive, placing the donor among the 250 to 350 seropositive members of the cohort. A peripheral blood sample was collected from each donor, and TCR beta sequencing was performed on peripheral blood mononuclear cells. The Qiagen DNeasy Blood Extraction Kit was used to extract genomic DNA from the blood cell samples. The receptor library was made with the immunoSEQ multiplex PCR assay. For the multiplex PCR, a mixture combining 60 forward primers for TCR Vbeta segments and 13 reverse primers for TCR Jbeta segments was used. The CDR3 region of rearranged TCR beta genes was amplified from genomic DNA with a multiplex PCR assay. The Illumina HiSeq System was used to sequence the amplified TCR beta libraries as 87-base-pair reads. Under the source paper's analysis protocol: Across the 600 to 700 repertoires, a later analysis counted tens of millions of unique TCR beta chains, roughly 11 million of which were shared by at least two donors. Raw reads were error-corrected and collapsed into unique sequences by a nearest-neighbor algorithm in which closely related sequences were merged to remove PCR and sequencing errors. Alignment of CDR3 sequences to IMGT reference sequences was used to assign V, D and J gene segments. Each retained sequence needed at least a six-nucleotide match to both a V gene segment and a J gene segment. A rearrangement counted as productive if the CDR3 had no stop codons and remained in frame with V and J, and every other rearrangement counted as non-productive. Following IMGT convention, CDR3 was defined as the stretch from the second conserved V-encoded cysteine up to the conserved J-encoded phenylalanine. The earlier analysis of approximately 590 of the donors excluded any sequence lacking an unambiguous match to a single V gene segment. In an earlier analysis of 587 of the donors, V segments were called functional above 56.7% productive rearrangements and were called segregating when the between-donor standard deviation exceeded 5%. A statistical classification framework was built to diagnose cytomegalovirus status from the catalog of TCR beta chain sequences. A later analysis assigned V and J genes by comparing TCR nucleotide sequences with IMGT/GENE-DB human TR gene sequences. Using the TCRdist pipeline, a later analysis assigned CDR3 sequences along with most-parsimonious VDJ recombination scenarios. A later analysis defined each TCR beta chain by its CDR3 amino acid sequence plus V-gene family, and excluded reads lacking a unique V-gene family. In a later analysis, around 600 highly shared, low-generation-probability nucleotide sequences were removed to address suspected cross-contamination and a sequencing artifact. In a later analysis, a clonal expansion index for each public chain was calculated from normalized within-repertoire ranks of inferred template counts. Generation probabilities in a later analysis came from a VDJ recombination model fitted to out-of-frame rearrangements, and those results were checked against IGoR. A later analysis scored TCR-TCR, TCR-HLA and TCR-CMV co-occurrence with hypergeometric tests, applying a repertoire-size bias correction to TCR pairs. False discovery rates were estimated in a later analysis by permuting HLA or CMV assignments 20 times. In a later analysis, co-occurring TCRs were grouped using DBSCAN, with TCRdist sequence similarity added in when clustering inside HLA-allele-positive subsets. Repertoires with fewer than 30,000 or more than 120,000 public chains, plus five repertoires with anomalous nucleotide sharing, were excluded from co-occurrence clustering. The immuneACCESS repertoire file appears here via TCRdb, limited to in-frame rearrangements. These files lack a portion of the clones; in checked studies, under half of the deficit traces to unresolved V genes, and the cause of the others is not known. V and J calls and clone size come straight from that table; D and trimming were deduced from the DNA. The sample contains about 100,000 clones, roughly 80% of them found a single time. Clones ranked in the top ten supply approximately 5.1% of the sample.

Summary of the overall study and its limitations: When HLA alleles, especially DR and DQ, strongly co-occurred, attributing TCR associations to individual alleles was difficult. Immune exposure information for the cohort was limited to CMV serostatus. The study listed 150 to 200 TCR beta chains as associated with cytomegalovirus. Linkage disequilibrium might explain the correlated functional status among segregating V segments, but an unknown experimental factor could not be excluded. Because the 87-base-pair reads could not distinguish some IMGT-functional V segments, including TRBV6-2 and TRBV6-3, those segments were excluded. According to a later analysis, TCR association rates differed among HLA loci, with DRB1 alleles showing the most associated TCRs and HLA-C alleles showing the fewest. Across donors, most TCR sequences were observed very rarely, whereas some public TCRs were present in many individuals. The authors suggested that the approach could potentially be extended to other disease states and immunological phenotypes. The classifier was reported to diagnose cytomegalovirus status with high specificity and sensitivity in both the original and validation cohorts. In a later genetic analysis, fewer N-insertions in productive TCRs were reported among donors in an Asian-associated ancestry cluster than the roughly 670-donor mean. Because counts were too low, seventeen rarely observed V segments, including chromosome 9 orphons, were left out of the earlier analysis of some 600 of the donors. Broadly in line with IMGT annotations, most TCR beta V segments showed up in productive rearrangements about 87% or about 30% of the time in an earlier analysis of around 550 of the donors. Only TCR beta chains were sequenced in this cohort, and the absence of alpha or paired-chain data limited detectable features. At a false discovery rate of 0.05, a later analysis linked around 17,000 TCR beta sequences to specific HLA alleles. Because some donors lacked HLA typing at each locus, the association tests relied only on the typed subset. A further reported finding was that TCR beta sequences accurately predicted the HLA-A and HLA-B alleles for most subjects in the first cohort. In vitro tests confirmed that three of the cytomegalovirus-associated TCR beta chains recognize cytomegalovirus antigens. In a later genetic analysis, a missense DCLRE1C variant was associated with V-gene and J-gene trimming of TCR beta chains, and the association was replicated in an independent cohort. Sequencing depth was assumed to be roughly uniform across donors in the presence/absence analyses, though that assumption may not hold. Most CMV-associated TCR beta chains appeared to be HLA-restricted in a later analysis, and the HLA associations seemed to be driven largely by CMV exposure. Compared with equally common non-associated chains, HLA-associated TCR beta chains in a later analysis were more clonally expanded and had lower generation probabilities. Several of the top co-occurrence clusters appeared to be linked to parvovirus B19, influenza, CMV and Epstein-Barr virus, according to a later analysis. The sequencing pipeline was judged likely to have produced a cluster of highly shared sequence variants as a technical artifact.

As to this clone: The antigen this receptor binds is unknown. Per-base qualities were not stored, and no clone one base away is much larger.

The chain couples TRBV6-1 to TRBJ2-7, and 10 junction bases match TRBD2. The source of this sequence is a female donor in good health and CMV-seropositive. The sample comprised PBMCs. The DNA is as follows: TGTGCCAGCAGTGAATCCCCGCTAGCGGGAGCAGGTTACGAGCAGTACTTC. Its translation reads: CASSESPLAGAGYEQYF.